In this sample, the clone carrying this T cell receptor beta chain turned up many times. Antigen specificity is unknown. This sample is drawn from a study of breast tumors, draining lymph nodes, adjacent tissues. Study-level findings and limits: Luminal-like breast cancer showed significantly greater tumor-nontumor repertoire similarity than basal-like breast cancer did. Findings are consistent with lymph node origin and intratumoral expansion of most tumor T cells. Tumors had less TCR diversity than lymph nodes, more than nontumor tissue.

The lymph nodes were axillary draining lymph nodes from breast cancer patients. The CDR3 consists of 16 residues. Between the trimmed V and J ends, which lost 0 bases and 4 bases, there was a span of 14 bases. Germline loops: CDR1 SGDLS, CDR2 YYNGEE. Each CDR3 protein gets one entry after TCRdb re-called the multiplex PCR reads with MiXCR. The table records fewer than 150,000 distinct CDR3 sequences, 21% of them present only once. Sequencing input: axillary lymph node tissue. The origin of this receptor is a female donor with breast cancer. Some clones in this sample may be carry-over from other donors' samples. The chain couples TRBV9 to TRBJ2-1; D remains unclear. The CDR3 spells CASSVGASLLYNEQFF. The CDR3 DNA sequence: TGTGCCAGCAGCGTAGGTGCTTCTCTTCTGTACAATGAGCAGTTCTTC.